This T cell receptor beta chain emerged from a study of cytomegalovirus exposure and HLA in healthy donors. Study-level results: Rare TCR sequences predominated, though certain public TCRs were found in many donors. TCR beta chains numbering more than 150 were designated cytomegalovirus-associated.

V was pared by 7 bases and J by 6 bases, with 19 bases between. The germline CDR1 and CDR2 sequences are MNHNS and SASEGT. This CDR3 has 15 residues. Donors were drawn from the approximately 120-subject validation cohort, separate from the approximately 700-subject first cohort. In the case of this clone: Its matching antigen is unknown.

Profiling relied on immunoSEQ multiplex PCR, and the TCRdb table lists in-frame clones only, not all of them. The table records 200,000 to 250,000 clones, 80% to 90% of them present only once. The material sequenced was PBMCs. This sequence originates from a woman aged 18-29 years in good health and CMV-seropositive. The genes are TRBV6-1 and TRBJ2-1; a weak D match, TRBD2 (5 bases). The CDR3 DNA follows: TGTGCCAGCAACCCGGGTAGCGCCAGAGCCAATGAGCAGTTCTTC. Translation gives CASNPGSARANEQFF.